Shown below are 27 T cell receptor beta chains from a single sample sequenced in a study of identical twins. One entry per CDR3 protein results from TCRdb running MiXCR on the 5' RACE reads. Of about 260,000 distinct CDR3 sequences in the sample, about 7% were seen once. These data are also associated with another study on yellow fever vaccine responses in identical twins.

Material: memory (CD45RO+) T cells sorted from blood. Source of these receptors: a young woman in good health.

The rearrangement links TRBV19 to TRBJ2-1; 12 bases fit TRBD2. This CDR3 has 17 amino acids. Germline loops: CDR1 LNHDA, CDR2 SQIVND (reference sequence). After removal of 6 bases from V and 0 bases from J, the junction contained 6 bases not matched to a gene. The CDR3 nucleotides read TGTGCCAGTAGCTCTACTAGCGGGGGGTTCTCCTACAATGAGCAGTTCTTC. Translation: CASSSTSGGFSYNEQFF. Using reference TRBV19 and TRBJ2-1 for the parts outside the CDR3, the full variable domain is DGGITQSPKYLFRKEGQNVTLSCEQNLNHDAMYWYRQDPGQGLRLIYYSQIVNDFQKGDIAEGYSVSREKKESFPLTVTSAQKNPTAFYLCASSSTSGGFSYNEQFFGPGTRLTVL.

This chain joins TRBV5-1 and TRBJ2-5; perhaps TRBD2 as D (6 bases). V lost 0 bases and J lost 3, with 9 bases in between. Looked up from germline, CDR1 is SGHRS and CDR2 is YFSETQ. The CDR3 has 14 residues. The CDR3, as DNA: TGCGCCAGCAGCTTGGGGGCGGGGAAAGAGACCCAGTACTTC. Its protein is CASSLGAGKETQYF.

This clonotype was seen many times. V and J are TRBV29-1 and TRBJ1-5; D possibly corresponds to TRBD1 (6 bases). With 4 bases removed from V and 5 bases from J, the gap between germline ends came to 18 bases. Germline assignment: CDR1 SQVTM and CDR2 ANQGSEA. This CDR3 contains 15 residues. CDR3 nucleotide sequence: TGCAGCGTTGCTCATGGAACAGGGAGGGATCAGCCCCAGCATTTT. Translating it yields CSVAHGTGRDQPQHF.

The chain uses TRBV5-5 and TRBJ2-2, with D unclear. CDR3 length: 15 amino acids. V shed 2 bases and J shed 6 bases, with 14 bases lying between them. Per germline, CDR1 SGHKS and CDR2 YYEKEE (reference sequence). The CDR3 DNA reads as TGTGCCAGCAGCTTCAACGGCATTAGTCCCGGGGAGCTGTTTTTT. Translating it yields CASSFNGISPGELFF.

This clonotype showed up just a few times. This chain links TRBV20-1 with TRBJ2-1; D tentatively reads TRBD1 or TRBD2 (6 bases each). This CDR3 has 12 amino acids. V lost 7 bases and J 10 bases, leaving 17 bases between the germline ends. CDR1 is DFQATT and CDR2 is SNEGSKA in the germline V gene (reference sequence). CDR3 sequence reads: CSVEKRRGEQFF. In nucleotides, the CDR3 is TGCAGTGTAGAAAAGCGGAGGGGGGAGCAGTTCTTC.

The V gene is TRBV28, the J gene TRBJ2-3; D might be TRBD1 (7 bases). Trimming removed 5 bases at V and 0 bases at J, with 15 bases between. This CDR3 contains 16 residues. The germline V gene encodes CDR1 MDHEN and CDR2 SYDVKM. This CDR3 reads CASSQLEGASTDTQYF. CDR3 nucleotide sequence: TGTGCCAGCAGTCAATTGGAGGGGGCTAGCACAGATACGCAGTATTTT.

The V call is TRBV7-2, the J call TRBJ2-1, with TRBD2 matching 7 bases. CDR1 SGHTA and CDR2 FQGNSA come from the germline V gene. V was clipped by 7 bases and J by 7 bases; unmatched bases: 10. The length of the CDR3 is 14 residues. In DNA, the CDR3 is TGTGCCAGCACCAGACGGGGGGTAAGGAATGAGCAGTTCTTC. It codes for CASTRRGVRNEQFF.

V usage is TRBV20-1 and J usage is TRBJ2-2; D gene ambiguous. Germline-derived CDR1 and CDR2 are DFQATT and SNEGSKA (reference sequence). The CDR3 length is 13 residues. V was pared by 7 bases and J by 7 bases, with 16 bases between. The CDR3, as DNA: TGCAGTGTTAAACCGGGTCTCAGCGGGGAGCTGTTTTTT. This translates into CSVKPGLSGELFF.

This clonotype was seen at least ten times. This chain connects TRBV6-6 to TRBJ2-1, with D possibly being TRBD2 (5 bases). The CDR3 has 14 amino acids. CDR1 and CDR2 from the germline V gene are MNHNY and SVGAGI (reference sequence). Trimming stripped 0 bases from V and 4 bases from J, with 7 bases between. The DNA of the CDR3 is TGTGCCAGCAGTTACTCGCGGGTGTACAATGAGCAGTTCTTC. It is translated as CASSYSRVYNEQFF.

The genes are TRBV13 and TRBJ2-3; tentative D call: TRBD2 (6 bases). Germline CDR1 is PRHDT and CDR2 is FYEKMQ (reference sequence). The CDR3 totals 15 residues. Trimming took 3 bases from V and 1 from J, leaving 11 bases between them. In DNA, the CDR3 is TGTGCCAGCAGCTTTAGGACTACCGGCACAGATACGCAGTATTTT. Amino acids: CASSFRTTGTDTQYF.

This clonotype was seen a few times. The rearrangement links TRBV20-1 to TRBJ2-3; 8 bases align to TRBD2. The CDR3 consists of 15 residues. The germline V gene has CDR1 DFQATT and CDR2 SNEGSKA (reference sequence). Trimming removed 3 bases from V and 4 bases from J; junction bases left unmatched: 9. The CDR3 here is CSASVPSGSPDTQYF. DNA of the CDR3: TGCAGTGCTAGTGTTCCAAGCGGGAGTCCAGATACGCAGTATTTT.

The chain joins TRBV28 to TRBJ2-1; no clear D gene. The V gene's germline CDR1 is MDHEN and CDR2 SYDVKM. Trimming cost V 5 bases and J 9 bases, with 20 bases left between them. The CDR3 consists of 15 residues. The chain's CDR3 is CASSTNLPLPTEQFF. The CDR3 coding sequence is TGTGCCAGCAGTACAAACCTACCCCTTCCAACTGAGCAGTTCTTC.

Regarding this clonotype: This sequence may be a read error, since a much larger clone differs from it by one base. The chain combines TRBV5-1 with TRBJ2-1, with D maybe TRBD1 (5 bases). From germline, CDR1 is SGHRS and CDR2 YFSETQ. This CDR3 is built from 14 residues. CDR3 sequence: CASSFDQGANEQLF. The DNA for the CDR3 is TGCGCCAGCAGCTTCGACCAGGGTGCCAATGAGCAGCTCTTC.

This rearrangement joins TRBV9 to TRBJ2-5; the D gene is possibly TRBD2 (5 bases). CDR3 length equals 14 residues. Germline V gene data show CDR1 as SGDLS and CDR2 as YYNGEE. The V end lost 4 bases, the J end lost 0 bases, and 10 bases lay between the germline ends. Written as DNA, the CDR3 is TGTGCCAGCAGCCCTCGCGGGTACCAAGAGACCCAGTACTTC. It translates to CASSPRGYQETQYF.

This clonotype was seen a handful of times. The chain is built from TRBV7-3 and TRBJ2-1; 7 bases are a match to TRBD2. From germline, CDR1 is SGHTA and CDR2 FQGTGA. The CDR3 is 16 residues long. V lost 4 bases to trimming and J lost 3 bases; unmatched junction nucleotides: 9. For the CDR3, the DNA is TGTGCCAGCAGCTCGGCCGGGACTAATCTCTACAATGAGCAGTTCTTC. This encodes CASSSAGTNLYNEQFF.

For the CDR3, the DNA is TGTGCCAGCAGCCAAGAATTTGGGACTAGCGGGATCTACAATGAGCAGTTCTTC. Its translation: CASSQEFGTSGIYNEQFF. This sequence joins TRBV14 and TRBJ2-1; TRBD2 matches 13 bases. Losses at the gene ends were 0 bases for V and 3 bases for J; bases not matched to a gene: 5. This CDR3 region has 18 residues. In germline, CDR1 is SGHDN, CDR2 FVKESK.

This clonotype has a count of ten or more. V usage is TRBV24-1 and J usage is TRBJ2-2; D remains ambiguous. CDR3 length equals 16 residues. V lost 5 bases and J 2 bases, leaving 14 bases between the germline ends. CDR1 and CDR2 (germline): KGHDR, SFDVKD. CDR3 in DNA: TGTGCCACCAGTGGGGCAGCAAACTTCAACACCGGGGAGCTGTTTTTT. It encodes CATSGAANFNTGELFF.

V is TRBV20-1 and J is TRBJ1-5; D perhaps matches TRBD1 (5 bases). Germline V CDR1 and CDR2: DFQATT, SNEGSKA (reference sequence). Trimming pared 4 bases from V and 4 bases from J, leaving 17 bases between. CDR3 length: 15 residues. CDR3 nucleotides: TGCAGTGCTACCCGGGGCCAGGCCTATAATCAGCCCCAGCATTTT. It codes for CSATRGQAYNQPQHF.

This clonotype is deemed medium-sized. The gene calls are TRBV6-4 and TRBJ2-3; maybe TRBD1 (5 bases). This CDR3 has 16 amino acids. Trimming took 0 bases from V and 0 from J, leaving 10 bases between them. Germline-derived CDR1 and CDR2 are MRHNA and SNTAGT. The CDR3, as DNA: TGTGCCAGCAGTGACTCGGCGGACACTAGCACAGATACGCAGTATTTT. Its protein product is CASSDSADTSTDTQYF.

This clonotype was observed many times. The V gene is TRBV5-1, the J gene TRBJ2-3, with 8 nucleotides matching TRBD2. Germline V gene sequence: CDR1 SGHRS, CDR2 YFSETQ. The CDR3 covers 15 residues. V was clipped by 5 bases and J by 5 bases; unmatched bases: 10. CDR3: CASRFGRGAGDTQYF. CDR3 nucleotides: TGCGCCAGCAGATTCGGGCGGGGGGCCGGAGATACGCAGTATTTT.

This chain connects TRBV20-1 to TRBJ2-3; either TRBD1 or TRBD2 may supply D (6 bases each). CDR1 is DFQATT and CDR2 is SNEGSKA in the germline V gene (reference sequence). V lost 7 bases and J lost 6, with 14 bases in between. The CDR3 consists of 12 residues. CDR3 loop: CSVTGAGDTQYF. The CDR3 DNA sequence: TGCAGTGTGACGGGGGCGGGGGATACGCAGTATTTT.

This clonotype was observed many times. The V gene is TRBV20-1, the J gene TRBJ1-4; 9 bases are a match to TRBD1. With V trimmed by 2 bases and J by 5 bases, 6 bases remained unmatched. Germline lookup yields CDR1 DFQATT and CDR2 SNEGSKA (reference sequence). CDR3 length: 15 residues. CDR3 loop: CSARLPGTGNEKLFF. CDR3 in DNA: TGCAGTGCTAGACTTCCCGGGACAGGGAATGAAAAACTGTTTTTT.

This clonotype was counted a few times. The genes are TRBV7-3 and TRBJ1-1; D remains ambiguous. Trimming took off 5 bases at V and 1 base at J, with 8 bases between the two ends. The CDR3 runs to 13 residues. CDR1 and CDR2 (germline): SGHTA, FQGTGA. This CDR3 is CASSPHSNTEAFF. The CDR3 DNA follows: TGTGCCAGCAGCCCGCACTCGAACACTGAAGCTTTCTTT.

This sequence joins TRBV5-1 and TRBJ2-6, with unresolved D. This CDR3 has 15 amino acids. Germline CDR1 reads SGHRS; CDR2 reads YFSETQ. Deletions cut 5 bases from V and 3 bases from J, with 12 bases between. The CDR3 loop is CASRPDLRGANVLTF. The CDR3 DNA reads TGCGCCAGCAGACCCGACCTCCGTGGGGCCAACGTCCTGACTTTC.

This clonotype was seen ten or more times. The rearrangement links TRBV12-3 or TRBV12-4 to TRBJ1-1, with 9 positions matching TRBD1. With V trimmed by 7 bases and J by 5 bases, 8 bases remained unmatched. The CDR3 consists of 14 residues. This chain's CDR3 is CASTSTGGLTEAFF. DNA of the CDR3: TGTGCCAGCACGTCGACAGGGGGATTGACTGAAGCTTTCTTT.

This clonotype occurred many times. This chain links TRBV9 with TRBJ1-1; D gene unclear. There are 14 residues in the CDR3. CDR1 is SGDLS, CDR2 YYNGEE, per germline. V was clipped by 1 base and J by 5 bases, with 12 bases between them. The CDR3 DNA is TGTGCCAGCAGCGTACTGGCGTCGGGGACTGAAGCTTTCTTT. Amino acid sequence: CASSVLASGTEAFF.

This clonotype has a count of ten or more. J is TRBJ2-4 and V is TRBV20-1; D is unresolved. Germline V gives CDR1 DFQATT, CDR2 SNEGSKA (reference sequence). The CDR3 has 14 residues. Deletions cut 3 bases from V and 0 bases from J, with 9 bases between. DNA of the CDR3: TGCAGTGCTAGCAATCCGGGAGCCAAAAACATTCAGTACTTC. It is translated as CSASNPGAKNIQYF.